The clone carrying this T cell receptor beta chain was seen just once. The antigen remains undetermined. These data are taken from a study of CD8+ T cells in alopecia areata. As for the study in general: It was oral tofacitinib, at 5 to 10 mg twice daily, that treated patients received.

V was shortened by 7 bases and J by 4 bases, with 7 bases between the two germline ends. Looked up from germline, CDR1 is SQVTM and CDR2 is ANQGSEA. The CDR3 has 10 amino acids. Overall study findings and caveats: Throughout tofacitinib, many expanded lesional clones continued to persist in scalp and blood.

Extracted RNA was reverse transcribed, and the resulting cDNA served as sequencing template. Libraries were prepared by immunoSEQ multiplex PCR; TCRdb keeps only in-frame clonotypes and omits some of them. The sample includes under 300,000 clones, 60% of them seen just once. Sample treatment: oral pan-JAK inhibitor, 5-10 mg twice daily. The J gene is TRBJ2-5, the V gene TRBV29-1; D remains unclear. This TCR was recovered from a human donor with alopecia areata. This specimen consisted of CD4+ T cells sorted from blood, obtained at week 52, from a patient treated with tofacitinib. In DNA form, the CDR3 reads TGCAGCGCCCTAAGAGAGACCCAGTACTTC. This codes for CSALRETQYF.